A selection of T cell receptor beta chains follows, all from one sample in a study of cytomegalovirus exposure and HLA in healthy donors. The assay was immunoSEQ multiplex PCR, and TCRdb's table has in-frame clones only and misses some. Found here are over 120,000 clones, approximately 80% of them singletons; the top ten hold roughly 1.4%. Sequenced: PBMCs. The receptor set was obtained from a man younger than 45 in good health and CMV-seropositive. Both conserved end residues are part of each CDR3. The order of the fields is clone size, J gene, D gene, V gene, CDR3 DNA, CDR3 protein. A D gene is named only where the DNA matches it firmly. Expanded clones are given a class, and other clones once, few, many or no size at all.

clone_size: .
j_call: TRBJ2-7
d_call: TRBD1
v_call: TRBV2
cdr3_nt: TGTGCCAGCAGGGAACAGGGGGACGAGCAGTACTTC
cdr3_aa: CASREQGDEQYF

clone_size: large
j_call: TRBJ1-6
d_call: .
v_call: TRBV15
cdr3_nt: TGTGCCACCAGCAGAGAGGGAGGGACGGGTTATTCACCCCTCCACTTT
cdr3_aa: CATSREGGTGYSPLHF

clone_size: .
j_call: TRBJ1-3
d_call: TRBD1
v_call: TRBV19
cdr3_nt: TGTGCCAGTAGTCAAACAGGGGAGGGAAACACCATATATTTT
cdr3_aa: CASSQTGEGNTIYF

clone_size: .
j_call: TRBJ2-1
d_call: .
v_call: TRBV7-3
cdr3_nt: TGTGCCAGCAGCGCGGGCGATGAGCAGTTCTTC
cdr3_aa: CASSAGDEQFF

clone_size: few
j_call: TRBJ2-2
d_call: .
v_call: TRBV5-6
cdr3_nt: TGTGCCAGCAGCCCCCGCGGTCTGGCGTGGAGCACCGGGGAGCTGTTTTTT
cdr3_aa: CASSPRGLAWSTGELFF

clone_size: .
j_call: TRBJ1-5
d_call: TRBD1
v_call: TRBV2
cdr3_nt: TGTGCCAGCAGTTCCAGGGGGCTCGATCAGCCCCAGCATTTT
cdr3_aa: CASSSRGLDQPQHF

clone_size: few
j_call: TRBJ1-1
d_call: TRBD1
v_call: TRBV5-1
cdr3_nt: TGCGCCAGCAGCCCGGGACAGCTTTACACTGAAGCTTTCTTT
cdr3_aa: CASSPGQLYTEAFF

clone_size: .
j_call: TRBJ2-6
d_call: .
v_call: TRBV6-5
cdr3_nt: TGTGCCAGTTCTTTTACTAACCCTGGGGCCAACGTCCTGACTTTC
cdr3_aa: CASSFTNPGANVLTF

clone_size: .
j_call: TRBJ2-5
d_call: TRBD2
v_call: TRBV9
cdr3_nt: TGTGCCAGCAGCTCAGGGACTAGCGGGGGGACCCAAGAGACCCAGTACTTC
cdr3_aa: CASSSGTSGGTQETQYF

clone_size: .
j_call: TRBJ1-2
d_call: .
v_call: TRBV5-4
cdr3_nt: TGTGCCAGCAGCTTGGGCACGGAGTCTGGCTACACCTTC
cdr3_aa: CASSLGTESGYTF

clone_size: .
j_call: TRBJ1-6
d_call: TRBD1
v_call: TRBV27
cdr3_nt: TGTGCCAGCGGACTCCAGGGGGCCAGATCACCCCTCCACTTT
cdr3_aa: CASGLQGARSPLHF

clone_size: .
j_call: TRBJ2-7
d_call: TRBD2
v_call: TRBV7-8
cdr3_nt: TGTGCCAGCAGCTTAGGCCCTCTAGCGGGAGGACATACAAACCTATACGAGCAGTACTTC
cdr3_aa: CASSLGPLAGGHTNLYEQYF

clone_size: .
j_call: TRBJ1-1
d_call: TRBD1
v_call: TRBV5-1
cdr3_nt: TGCGCCAGCAGCTCACAGGGGGCAGGGGGCACTGAAGCTTTCTTT
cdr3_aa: CASSSQGAGGTEAFF